This is a list of T cell receptor beta chains from one sample in a study of blood T cell repertoires in COVID-19. Sequenced by immunoSEQ multiplex PCR; TCRdb stores in-frame clones only, minus some. This sample has approximately 170,000 clones, with around nine tenths found just once. The material sequenced was peripheral blood. These receptors were collected from a man between 65 and 85 years old with acute or convalescent COVID-19. Each CDR3 is given with its conserved first and last residue. The D gene is left open where the match is weak. The size entry is marked missing in some rows and otherwise reads once, few, many or a size class.

DNA	CDR3	size	D	J	V
TGTGCCAGCTCCCCACTAGCCCGGGAGTACTATAATTCACCCCTCCACTTT	CASSPLAREYYNSPLHF	once	.	TRBJ1-6	TRBV18
TGCGCCAGCAGCCTGGCGACAGGACCTTTCTACGAGCAGTACTTC	CASSLATGPFYEQYF	.	.	TRBJ2-7	TRBV5-1
TGCGCCAGCAGCCAAGTCGGGTCGGGAGCCCAGCATTTT	CASSQVGSGAQHF	.	.	TRBJ1-5	TRBV4-3
TGTGCCATCAAAGCGCCTAGCGTCAACAATGAGCAGTTCTTC	CAIKAPSVNNEQFF	once	.	TRBJ2-1	TRBV28
TGTGCCAGCAGTACGCCTAGCGGGAGGGTCTACGAGCAGTACTTC	CASSTPSGRVYEQYF	few	TRBD2	TRBJ2-7	TRBV28
TGTGCCACCAGCAGAGAGGGGCGGGGATACCATGGCTACACCTTC	CATSREGRGYHGYTF	.	.	TRBJ1-2	TRBV15
TGTGCCAGCAGTCCAGGGCGAGGCCAGCCCCAGCATTTT	CASSPGRGQPQHF	.	.	TRBJ1-5	TRBV7-2
TGTGCCAGCAGCTCCGGACTCGTCTACGAGCAGTACTTC	CASSSGLVYEQYF	few	.	TRBJ2-7	TRBV11-2
TGTGCCAGTTGGCGGGGGAGGGATCGCCAAGAGACCCAGTACTTC	CASWRGRDRQETQYF	.	TRBD2	TRBJ2-5	TRBV6-6
TGTGCCTGGAGTGGAGGGTTCAATCAGCCCCAGCATTTT	CAWSGGFNQPQHF	.	.	TRBJ1-5	TRBV30
TGTGCCAGCAGGCCGGGACAGGGGAATGAAAAACTGTTTTTT	CASRPGQGNEKLFF	.	TRBD1	TRBJ1-4	TRBV7-9
TGTGCCAGCAGCTTTCCGACCGCACACAAGGGGTCTAATGAAAAACTGTTTTTT	CASSFPTAHKGSNEKLFF	.	.	TRBJ1-4	TRBV7-9
TGTGCAAGTATCGGCGGAGGGGAGGGCGAGACTGAAGCTTTCTTT	CASIGGGEGETEAFF	few	.	TRBJ1-1	TRBV7-8
TGTGCCAGCAGAGCCTACGCGACAGGGCTGGGTGTAAGAGAGACCCAGTACTTC	CASRAYATGLGVRETQYF	.	TRBD1	TRBJ2-5	TRBV27
TGCGCCAGCAGCTTGGGACCGGGACAGGGGGCACTCGAGCAGTACTTC	CASSLGPGQGALEQYF	.	TRBD1	TRBJ2-7	TRBV5-1
TGTGCCATCAGTGCAGGCAGTTACTATGGCTACACCTTC	CAISAGSYYGYTF	.	.	TRBJ1-2	TRBV10-3
TGTGCCAGCAGCACGACAGGGGGGAATGAAAAACTGTTTTTT	CASSTTGGNEKLFF	.	TRBD1	TRBJ1-4	TRBV5-4
TGTGCCAGCAGTGAAGGAGCGGGCAGGGTCTACGAGCAGTACTTC	CASSEGAGRVYEQYF	.	.	TRBJ2-7	TRBV6-1
TGTGCCAGTTCCCGGACTAGCGGGAGGTCAGATACGCAGTATTTT	CASSRTSGRSDTQYF	.	TRBD2	TRBJ2-3	TRBV19
TGCGCCAGCAGCTTGCTAAGCGGGGTAACCGGGGAGCTGTTTTTT	CASSLLSGVTGELFF	once	TRBD2	TRBJ2-2	TRBV5-1
TGTGCCAGCAGCTTAGCCGGGACACCTAGCAATCAGCCCCAGCATTTT	CASSLAGTPSNQPQHF	.	.	TRBJ1-5	TRBV7-9
TGCGCCAGCAGTGAAGTGGGGACAAACATGGGTAGGGAGCAGTTCTTC	CASSEVGTNMGREQFF	once	.	TRBJ2-1	TRBV10-2
TGTGCCAGCAGCCCGCGGGGAGGAGATACGCAGTATTTT	CASSPRGGDTQYF	.	.	TRBJ2-3	TRBV11-2
TGTGCCAGCAGCGTCGGGACTAGCGGGACGGGAGGGGAGCTGTTTTTT	CASSVGTSGTGGELFF	.	TRBD2	TRBJ2-2	TRBV9